The clone carrying this TCR beta chain was detected only a few times. The sample originates from a study of radiotherapy plus CTLA-4 blockade in lung cancer. Study-wide context: Of the patients, around 17% showed objective responses and 31% attained disease control.

The data were produced by immunoSEQ multiplex PCR, yet TCRdb's version contains in-frame clones alone and is incomplete. The repertoire holds 13,000 to 15,000 clones, with 72% as singletons. Here the sequenced sample was peripheral blood, taken from a patient treated with radiotherapy plus ipilimumab. This clonotype was sampled from a human donor with non-small cell lung cancer whose response to radiotherapy plus ipilimumab could not be evaluated.

CDR3 DNA sequence: TGTGCCAGCACCGTGGACATGAGCTATGGCTACACCTTC. Protein sequence: CASTVDMSYGYTF. The chain uses TRBV28 and TRBJ1-2, with D possibly being TRBD1 (5 bases). The germline V gene has CDR1 MDHEN and CDR2 SYDVKM. V lost 7 bases, J lost 4 bases, and 13 bases lay in between. There are 13 residues in the CDR3.